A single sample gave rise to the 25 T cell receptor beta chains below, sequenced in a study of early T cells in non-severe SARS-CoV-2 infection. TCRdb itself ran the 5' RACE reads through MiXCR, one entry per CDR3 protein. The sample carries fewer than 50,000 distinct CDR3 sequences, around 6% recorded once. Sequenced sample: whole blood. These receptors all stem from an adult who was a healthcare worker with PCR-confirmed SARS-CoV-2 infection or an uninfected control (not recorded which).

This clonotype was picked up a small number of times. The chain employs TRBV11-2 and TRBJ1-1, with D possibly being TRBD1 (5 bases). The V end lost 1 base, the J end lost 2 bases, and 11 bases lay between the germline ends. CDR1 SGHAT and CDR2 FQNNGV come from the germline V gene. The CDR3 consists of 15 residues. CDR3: CASSLGGHLNTEAFF. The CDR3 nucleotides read TGTGCCAGCAGCTTAGGTGGACACCTAAACACTGAAGCTTTCTTT.

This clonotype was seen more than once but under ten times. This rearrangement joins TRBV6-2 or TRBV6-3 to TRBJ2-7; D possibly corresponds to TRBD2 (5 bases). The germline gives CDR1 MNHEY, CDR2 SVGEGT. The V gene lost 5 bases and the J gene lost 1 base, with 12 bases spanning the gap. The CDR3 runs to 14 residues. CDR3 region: CASSPETTSYEQYF. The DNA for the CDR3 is TGTGCCAGCAGTCCAGAGACTACTTCCTACGAGCAGTACTTC.

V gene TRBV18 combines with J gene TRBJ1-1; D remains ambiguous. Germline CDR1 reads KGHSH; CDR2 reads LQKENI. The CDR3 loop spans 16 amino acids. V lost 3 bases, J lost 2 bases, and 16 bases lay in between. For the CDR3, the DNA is TGTGCCAGCTCACCTAGCTCCGAGCTACGTAACACTGAAGCTTTCTTT. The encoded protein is CASSPSSELRNTEAFF.

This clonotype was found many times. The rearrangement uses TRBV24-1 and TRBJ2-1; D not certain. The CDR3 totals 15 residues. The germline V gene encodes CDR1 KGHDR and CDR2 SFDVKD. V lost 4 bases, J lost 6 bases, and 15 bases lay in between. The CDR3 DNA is TGTGCCACCAGTGACAACCGGGCTCTGTCCAATGAGCAGTTCTTC. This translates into CATSDNRALSNEQFF.

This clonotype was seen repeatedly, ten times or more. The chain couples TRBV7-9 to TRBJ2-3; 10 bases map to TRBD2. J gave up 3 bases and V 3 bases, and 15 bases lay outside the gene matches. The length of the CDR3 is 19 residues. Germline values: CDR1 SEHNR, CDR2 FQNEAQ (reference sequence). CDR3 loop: CASSLRTSGGVYATDTQYF. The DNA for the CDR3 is TGTGCCAGCAGCTTGCGGACTAGCGGAGGGGTTTATGCAACAGATACGCAGTATTTT.

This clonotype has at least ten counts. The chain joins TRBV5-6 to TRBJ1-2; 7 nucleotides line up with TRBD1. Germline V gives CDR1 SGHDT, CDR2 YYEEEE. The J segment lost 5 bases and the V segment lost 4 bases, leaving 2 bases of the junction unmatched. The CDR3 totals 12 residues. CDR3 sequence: CASSQTGYGYTF. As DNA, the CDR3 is TGTGCCAGCAGCCAGACAGGGTATGGCTACACCTTC.

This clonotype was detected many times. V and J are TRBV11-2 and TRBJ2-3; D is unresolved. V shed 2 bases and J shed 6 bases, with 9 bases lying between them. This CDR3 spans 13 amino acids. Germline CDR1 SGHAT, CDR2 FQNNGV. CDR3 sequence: CASSLLGLDTQYF. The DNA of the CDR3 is TGTGCCAGCAGCTTACTCGGATTGGATACGCAGTATTTT. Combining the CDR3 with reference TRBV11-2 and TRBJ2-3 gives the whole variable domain EAGVAQSPRYKIIEKRQSVAFWCNPISGHATLYWYQQILGQGPKLLIQFQNNGVVDDSQLPKDRFSAERLKGVDSTLKIQPAKLEDSAVYLCASSLLGLDTQYFGPGTRLTVL.

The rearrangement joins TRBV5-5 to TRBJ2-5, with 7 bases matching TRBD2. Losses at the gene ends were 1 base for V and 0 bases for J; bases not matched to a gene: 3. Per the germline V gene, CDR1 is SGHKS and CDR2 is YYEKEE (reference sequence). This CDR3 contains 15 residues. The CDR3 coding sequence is TGTGCCAGCAGCTTGTCCGGGACTAACCAAGAGACCCAGTACTTC. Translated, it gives CASSLSGTNQETQYF.

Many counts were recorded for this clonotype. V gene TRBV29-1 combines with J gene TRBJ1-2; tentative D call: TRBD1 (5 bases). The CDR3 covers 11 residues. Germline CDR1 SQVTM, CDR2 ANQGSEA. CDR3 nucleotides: TGCGGAGGGCAGGGCAACTATGGCTACACCTTC. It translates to CGGQGNYGYTF.

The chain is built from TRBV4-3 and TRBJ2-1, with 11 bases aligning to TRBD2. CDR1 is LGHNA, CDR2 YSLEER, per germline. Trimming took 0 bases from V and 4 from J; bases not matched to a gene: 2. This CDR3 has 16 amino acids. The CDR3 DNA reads TGCGCCAGCAGCCAAGAAACTAGCGGGGGATACAATGAGCAGTTCTTC. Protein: CASSQETSGGYNEQFF.

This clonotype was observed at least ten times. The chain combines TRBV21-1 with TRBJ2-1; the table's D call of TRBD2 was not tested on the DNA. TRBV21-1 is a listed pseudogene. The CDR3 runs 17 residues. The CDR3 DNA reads TGTGCCAGCAGCAAACCCTCGAGGGAGGGGGGTGATTGTGAGCAGTTCTTC. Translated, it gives CASSKPSREGGDCEQFF.

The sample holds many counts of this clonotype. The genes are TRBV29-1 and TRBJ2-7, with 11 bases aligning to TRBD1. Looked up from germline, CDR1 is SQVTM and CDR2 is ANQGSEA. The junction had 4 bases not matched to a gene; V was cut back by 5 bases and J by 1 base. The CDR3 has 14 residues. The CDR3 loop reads CSVSGTGGSYEQYF. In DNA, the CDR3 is TGCAGCGTTTCCGGGACAGGGGGTTCCTACGAGCAGTACTTC.

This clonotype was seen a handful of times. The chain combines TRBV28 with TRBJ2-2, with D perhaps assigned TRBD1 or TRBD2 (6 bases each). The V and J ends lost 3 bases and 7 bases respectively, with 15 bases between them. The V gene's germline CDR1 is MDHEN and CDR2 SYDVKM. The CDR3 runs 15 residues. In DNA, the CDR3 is TGTGCCAGCAGTTTCGTCAGGGGAGGAAACGGGGAGCTGTTTTTT. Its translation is CASSFVRGGNGELFF. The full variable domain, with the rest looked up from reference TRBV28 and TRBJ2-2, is DVKVTQSSRYLVKRTGEKVFLECVQDMDHENMFWYRQDPGLGLRLIYFSYDVKMKEKGDIPEGYSVSREKKERFSLILESASTNQTSMYLCASSFVRGGNGELFFGEGSRLTVL.

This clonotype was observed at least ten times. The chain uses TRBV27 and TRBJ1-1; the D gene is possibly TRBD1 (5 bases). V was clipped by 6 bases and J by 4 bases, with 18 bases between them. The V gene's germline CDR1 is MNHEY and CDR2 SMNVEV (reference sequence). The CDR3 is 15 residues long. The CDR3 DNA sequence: TGTGCCAGCAGCGTCGTCCGGGACGAAGGCACTGAAGCTTTCTTT. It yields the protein CASSVVRDEGTEAFF.

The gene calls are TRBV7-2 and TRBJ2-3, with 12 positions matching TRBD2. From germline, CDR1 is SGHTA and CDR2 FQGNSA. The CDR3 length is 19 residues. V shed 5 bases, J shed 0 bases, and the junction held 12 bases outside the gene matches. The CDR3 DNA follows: TGTGCCAGCAGCACTACGCCTAGCGGGGGGGCGGGGAGCACAGATACGCAGTATTTT. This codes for CASSTTPSGGAGSTDTQYF.

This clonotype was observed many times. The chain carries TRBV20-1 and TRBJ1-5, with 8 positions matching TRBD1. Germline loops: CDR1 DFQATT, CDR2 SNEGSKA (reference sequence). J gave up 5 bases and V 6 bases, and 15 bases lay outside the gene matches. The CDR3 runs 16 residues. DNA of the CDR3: TGCAGTGCATTCGCCTCCTCAGGGGGCACTGATCAGCCCCAGCATTTT. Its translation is CSAFASSGGTDQPQHF.

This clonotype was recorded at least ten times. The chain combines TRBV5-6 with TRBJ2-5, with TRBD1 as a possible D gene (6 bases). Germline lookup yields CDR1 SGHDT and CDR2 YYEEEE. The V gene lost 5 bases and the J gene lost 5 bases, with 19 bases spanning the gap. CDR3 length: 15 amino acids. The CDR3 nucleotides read TGTGCCAGCAGTCCCCACACAGGGAAGGGTGAGACCCAGTACTTC. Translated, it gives CASSPHTGKGETQYF.

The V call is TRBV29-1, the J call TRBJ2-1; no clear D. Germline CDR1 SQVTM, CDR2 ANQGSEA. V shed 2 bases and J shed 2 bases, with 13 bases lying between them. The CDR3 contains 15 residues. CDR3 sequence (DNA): TGCAGCGTTGAAAAGGAACACCTGCCCTACAATGAGCAGTTCTTC. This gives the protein CSVEKEHLPYNEQFF.

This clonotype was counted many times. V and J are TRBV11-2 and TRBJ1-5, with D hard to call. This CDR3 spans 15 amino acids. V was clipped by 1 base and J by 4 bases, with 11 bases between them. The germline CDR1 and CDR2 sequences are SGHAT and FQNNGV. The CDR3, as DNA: TGTGCCAGCAGCTTAGGCGGGGTCTGGAATCAGCCCCAGCATTTT. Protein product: CASSLGGVWNQPQHF.

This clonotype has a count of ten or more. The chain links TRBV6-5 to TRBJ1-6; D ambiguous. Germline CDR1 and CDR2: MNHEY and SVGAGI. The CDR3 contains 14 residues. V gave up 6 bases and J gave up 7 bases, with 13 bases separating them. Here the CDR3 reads CASSRLLRNSPLHF. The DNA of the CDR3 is TGTGCCAGCAGCCGCCTTCTACGCAATTCACCCCTCCACTTT.

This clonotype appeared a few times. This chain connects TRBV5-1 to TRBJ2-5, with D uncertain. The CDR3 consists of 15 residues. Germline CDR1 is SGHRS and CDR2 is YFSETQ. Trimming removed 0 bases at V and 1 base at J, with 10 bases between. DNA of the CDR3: TGCGCCAGCAGCTTGGAAGTCGGCACCCAAGAGACCCAGTACTTC. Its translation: CASSLEVGTQETQYF.

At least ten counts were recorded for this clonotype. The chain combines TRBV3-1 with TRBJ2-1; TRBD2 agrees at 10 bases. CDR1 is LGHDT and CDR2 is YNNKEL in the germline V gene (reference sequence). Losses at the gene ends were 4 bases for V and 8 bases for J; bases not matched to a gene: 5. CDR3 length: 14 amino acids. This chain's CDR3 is CASSRDGLADEQFF. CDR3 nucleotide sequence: TGTGCCAGCAGCCGAGACGGACTAGCGGATGAGCAGTTCTTC.

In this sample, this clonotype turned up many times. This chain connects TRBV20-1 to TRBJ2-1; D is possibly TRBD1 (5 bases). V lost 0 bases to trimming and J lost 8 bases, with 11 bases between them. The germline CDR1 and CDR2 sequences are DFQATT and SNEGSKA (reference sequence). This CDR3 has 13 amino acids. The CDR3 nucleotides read TGCAGTGCTAGAGATCTCAGGGTCCATGAGCAGTTCTTC. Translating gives CSARDLRVHEQFF.

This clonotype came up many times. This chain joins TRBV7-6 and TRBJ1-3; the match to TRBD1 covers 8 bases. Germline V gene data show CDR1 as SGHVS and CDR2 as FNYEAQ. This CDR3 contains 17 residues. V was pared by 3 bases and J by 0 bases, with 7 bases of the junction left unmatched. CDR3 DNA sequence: TGTGCCAGCAGCTTGGAACAGGGGGGCTCCTCTGGAAACACCATATATTTT. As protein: CASSLEQGGSSGNTIYF.

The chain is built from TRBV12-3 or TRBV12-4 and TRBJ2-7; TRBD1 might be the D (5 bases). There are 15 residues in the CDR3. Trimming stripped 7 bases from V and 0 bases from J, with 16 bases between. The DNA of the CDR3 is TGTGCCAGCACCCTCTCCGGACACTCCTCCTACGAGCAGTACTTC. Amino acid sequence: CASTLSGHSSYEQYF.